Following are 30 T cell receptor beta chains from one sample sequenced in a study of early T cells in non-severe SARS-CoV-2 infection. MiXCR, applied by TCRdb to the 5' RACE reads, yields one record per CDR3 protein. The sample gives over 90,000 distinct CDR3 sequences, 12% of which show up once; around 4.3% is in the top ten. The material sequenced was whole blood, taken at baseline. The origin of the receptors is an adult who was a healthcare worker with PCR-confirmed SARS-CoV-2 infection or an uninfected control (not recorded which).

CDR3: CASSSGLAGGPAYF. CDR3 DNA: TGTGCCAGCAGTTCGGGACTAGCGGGGGGGCCAGCGTACTTC. This chain joins TRBV12-3 or TRBV12-4 and TRBJ2-5; 16 bases are shared with TRBD2. Trimming removed 4 bases from V and 13 bases from J; junction bases left unmatched: 6. CDR3 length: 14 residues.

This clonotype was counted at least ten times. This chain joins TRBV20-1 and TRBJ2-1; 8 nucleotides match TRBD2. The J segment lost 8 bases and the V segment lost 6 bases, leaving 6 bases of the junction unmatched. Germline V gene sequence: CDR1 DFQATT, CDR2 SNEGSKA (reference sequence). The CDR3 extends over 12 amino acids. The CDR3 DNA reads TGCAGTGCCGGGACTAGGGGCGATGAGCAGTTCTTC. Translation gives CSAGTRGDEQFF.

In its sample, this clonotype was seen a few times. This chain links TRBV14 with TRBJ1-1, with unresolved D. The CDR3 spans 13 residues. The germline V gene encodes CDR1 SGHDN and CDR2 FVKESK. V lost 3 bases and J lost 4, with 9 bases in between. The CDR3 DNA reads TGTGCCAGCAGCCAGAATACGGGCACTGAAGCTTTCTTT. Translating gives CASSQNTGTEAFF.

This clonotype was seen many times. The V and J genes are TRBV11-3 and TRBJ2-1; D is uncertain. V shed 5 bases and J shed 2 bases, with 19 bases lying between them. CDR1 is SGHNT, CDR2 YENEEA, per germline. The CDR3 is made up of 17 amino acids. The CDR3 bases are TGTGCCAGCAGCCCGTCAAGAACCAGCTTCACCTACAATGAGCAGTTCTTC. It translates to CASSPSRTSFTYNEQFF.

This clonotype was observed many times. This chain joins TRBV6-5 and TRBJ2-1; TRBD2 might be the D (5 bases). The germline V and J ends were trimmed by 6 bases and 0 bases, with 15 bases remaining between them. Germline CDR1 MNHEY, CDR2 SVGAGI. There are 16 residues in the CDR3. The CDR3 protein is CASRPHGDSSYNEQFF. DNA for the CDR3: TGTGCCAGCAGGCCCCACGGGGATAGCTCCTACAATGAGCAGTTCTTC.

The V and J genes are TRBV20-1 and TRBJ2-7; maybe TRBD1 (6 bases). Trimming cost V 7 bases and J 4 bases, with 17 bases left between them. The CDR3 runs to 13 residues. Germline assignment: CDR1 DFQATT and CDR2 SNEGSKA (reference sequence). The CDR3 coding sequence is TGCAGTGGGGGGAACAGGGACGCTTACGAGCAGTACTTC. Protein product: CSGGNRDAYEQYF.

This sequence joins TRBV20-1 and TRBJ2-1; D may be TRBD2 (7 bases). V lost 3 bases and J 13 bases, leaving 13 bases between the germline ends. This CDR3 spans 11 amino acids. Germline CDR1 is DFQATT and CDR2 is SNEGSKA (reference sequence). Here the CDR3 reads CSARAGAAQFF. The CDR3 DNA follows: TGCAGTGCTAGGGCGGGGGCCGCACAGTTCTTC.

V usage is TRBV29-1 and J usage is TRBJ1-1; tentative D call: TRBD1 (6 bases). Trimming shortened V by 8 bases and J by 0 bases, and 13 bases separated the two germline ends. Germline V gene data show CDR1 as SQVTM and CDR2 as ANQGSEA. The CDR3 totals 13 residues. The CDR3 DNA sequence: TGCAGCACCAGACAGGCCCTGAACACTGAAGCTTTCTTT. Encoded protein: CSTRQALNTEAFF. The full variable domain, rest sourced from reference TRBV29-1 and TRBJ1-1, is SAVISQKPSRDICQRGTSLTIQCQVDSQVTMMFWYRQQPGQSLTLIATANQGSEATYESGFVIDKFPISRPNLTFSTLTVSNMSPEDSSIYLCSTRQALNTEAFFGQGTRLTVV.

The chain recombines TRBV18 with TRBJ2-5; 7 positions match TRBD1. CDR1 and CDR2 (germline): KGHSH, LQKENI. Germline trimming cut 9 bases from V and 0 bases from J; bases unmatched to any gene: 4. This CDR3 is built from 13 residues. The CDR3 is CASRTGNQETQYF. The DNA of the CDR3 is TGTGCCAGTAGGACAGGAAACCAAGAGACCCAGTACTTC.

The table lists this clonotype with many counts. The J gene is TRBJ2-2, the V gene TRBV7-6; tentatively, D is TRBD1 (6 bases). CDR1 and CDR2 (germline): SGHVS, FNYEAQ. The CDR3 extends over 17 amino acids. The V end was cut by 5 bases, the J end by 0 bases, with 16 bases between. This chain's CDR3 is CASSPIPAGANTGELFF. For the CDR3, the DNA is TGTGCCAGCAGCCCAATCCCAGCAGGGGCGAACACCGGGGAGCTGTTTTTT.

This clonotype was seen a handful of times. A read error may explain this, as a much larger clone is one base away. The V and J genes are TRBV11-3 and TRBJ2-7, with 10 bases that match TRBD1. The trim removed 5 bases at V and 3 bases at J, leaving 4 bases unmatched. CDR1 is SGHNT and CDR2 is YENEEA in the germline V gene. The CDR3 contains 14 residues. The CDR3 is CASSVRTGGYEQYF. Here the CDR3 DNA reads TGTGCCAGCAGCGTAAGGACAGGGGGCTACGAGCAGTACTTC.

This chain joins TRBV5-1 and TRBJ2-7; D could derive from TRBD1 or TRBD2 (5 bases each). CDR3 size: 15 residues. V lost 4 bases, J lost 3 bases, and 17 bases lay in between. Germline loops: CDR1 SGHRS, CDR2 YFSETQ. DNA for the CDR3: TGCGCCAGCAGCCTCGAACGGGGCGATTACTACGAGCAGTACTTC. Translating gives CASSLERGDYYEQYF.

This clonotype has ten or more counts. This chain joins TRBV10-3 and TRBJ2-7; D is unresolved. Deletions cut 0 bases from V and 7 bases from J, with 4 bases between. The CDR3 sequence is 11 residues long. Germline V gene sequence: CDR1 ENHRY, CDR2 SYGVKD. In nucleotides, the CDR3 is TGTGCCATCAGTGAGTCTATGGAGCAGTACTTC. It codes for CAISESMEQYF.

The chain uses TRBV20-1 and TRBJ2-2, with D tentatively TRBD1 or TRBD2 (6 bases each). Germline V gives CDR1 DFQATT, CDR2 SNEGSKA (reference sequence). Trimming left V 1 base short and J 4 bases short, with 13 bases between. The CDR3 has 15 residues. This CDR3 reads CSARVSGGGTGELFF. CDR3 bases: TGCAGTGCTAGAGTTAGCGGAGGGGGCACCGGGGAGCTGTTTTTT.

V gene TRBV12-3 or TRBV12-4 combines with J gene TRBJ2-7; TRBD2 aligns across 10 bases. The CDR3 runs 16 residues. The J segment lost 0 bases and the V segment lost 6 bases, leaving 8 bases of the junction unmatched. The CDR3 sequence is CASSRLAGGISYEQYF. The CDR3 DNA follows: TGTGCCAGCAGCCGGTTAGCGGGGGGAATCTCCTACGAGCAGTACTTC.

This clonotype was observed at least ten times. The rearrangement joins TRBV7-8 to TRBJ2-3; TRBD2 aligns across 7 bases. The V gene end was trimmed by 7 bases and the J gene end by 4 bases; junction bases not matched to a gene: 17. Germline values: CDR1 SGHVS, CDR2 FQNEAQ. The CDR3 sequence is 17 residues long. The CDR3 bases are TGTGCCAGCACCCTAACCCCGCGGGGGTGGGTAGCAGATACGCAGTATTTT. It translates to CASTLTPRGWVADTQYF.

The sample holds a few counts of this clonotype. The rearrangement links TRBV7-2 to TRBJ2-3; 9 bases are a match to TRBD2. V was pared by 2 bases and J by 5 bases, with 5 bases of the junction left unmatched. Germline V lookup: CDR1 SGHTA, CDR2 FQGNSA. The CDR3 covers 15 residues. CDR3 protein: CASSLRRGGLDTQYF. In DNA, the CDR3 is TGTGCCAGCAGCTTACGGCGGGGGGGCTTAGATACGCAGTATTTT. Full variable domain (rest looked up from reference TRBV7-2 and TRBJ2-3): GAGVSQSPSNKVTEKGKDVELRCDPISGHTALYWYRQSLGQGLEFLIYFQGNSAPDKSGLPSDRFSAERTGGSVSTLTIQRTQQEDSAVYLCASSLRRGGLDTQYFGPGTRLTVL.

There are many counts of this clonotype. The genes are TRBV20-1 and TRBJ2-7; 7 bases agree with TRBD2. There are 13 residues in the CDR3. The junction had 5 bases not matched to a gene; V was cut back by 3 bases and J by 3 bases. Germline-derived CDR1 and CDR2 are DFQATT and SNEGSKA (reference sequence). The CDR3 DNA reads TGCAGTGCTAGCGCGTGGGGGGGCTACGAGCAGTACTTC. It codes for CSASAWGGYEQYF.

This rearrangement joins TRBV5-1 to TRBJ2-2; no clear D gene. The CDR3 is 15 residues long. The V end was cut by 0 bases, the J end by 5 bases, with 11 bases between. Per the germline V gene, CDR1 is SGHRS and CDR2 is YFSETQ. CDR3 sequence reads: CASSLGGRWTGELFF. CDR3 sequence (DNA): TGCGCCAGCAGCTTGGGAGGACGTTGGACCGGGGAGCTGTTTTTT.

This sequence joins TRBV14 and TRBJ2-5, with D perhaps assigned TRBD1 or TRBD2 (5 bases each). CDR1 is SGHDN and CDR2 is FVKESK in the germline V gene. V gave up 5 bases and J gave up 5 bases, with 12 bases separating them. The CDR3 loop spans 13 amino acids. CDR3 bases: TGTGCCAGCAGCTGGGGGTCTAGCGAGACCCAGTACTTC. It yields the protein CASSWGSSETQYF. Drawing the rest from reference TRBV14 and TRBJ2-5, the complete variable domain is EAGVTQFPSHSVIEKGQTVTLRCDPISGHDNLYWYRRVMGKEIKFLLHFVKESKQDESGMPNNRFLAERTGGTYSTLKVQPAELEDSGVYFCASSWGSSETQYFGPGTRLLVL.

This clonotype was seen a few times. The chain links TRBV29-1 to TRBJ2-5; the D gene is possibly TRBD1 (6 bases). CDR3 length equals 13 residues. V shed 8 bases and J shed 4 bases, with 17 bases lying between them. CDR1 is SQVTM, CDR2 ANQGSEA, per germline. The CDR3 DNA reads TGCAGCTTCCGACAGGCCCTCGGAGAGACCCAGTACTTC. This gives the protein CSFRQALGETQYF.

This clonotype was recorded a few times. J is TRBJ1-1 and V is TRBV11-2; perhaps TRBD1 as D (5 bases). The CDR3 is made up of 16 amino acids. Per the germline V gene, CDR1 is SGHAT and CDR2 is FQNNGV. V lost 4 bases and J lost 0, with 15 bases in between. The CDR3 sequence: CASSSRGTEMNTEAFF. The CDR3 DNA is TGTGCCAGCAGCTCACGAGGGACTGAGATGAACACTGAAGCTTTCTTT.

The V and J genes are TRBV9 and TRBJ2-7; D not resolved. CDR1 and CDR2 (germline): SGDLS, YYNGEE. The CDR3 is made up of 13 amino acids. Trimming left V 0 bases short and J 0 bases short, with 4 bases between. The CDR3 DNA reads TGTGCCAGCAGCGTAGAAGTCTCCTACGAGCAGTACTTC. Its translation: CASSVEVSYEQYF.

The chain couples TRBV20-1 to TRBJ2-2; 7 nucleotides line up with TRBD1. The germline V gene has CDR1 DFQATT and CDR2 SNEGSKA (reference sequence). CDR3 length: 14 amino acids. Trimming cost V 3 bases and J 6 bases; bases outside gene matches: 7. CDR3 loop: CSARETTGPGELFF. DNA of the CDR3: TGCAGTGCTAGGGAAACGACAGGGCCCGGGGAGCTGTTTTTT.

This clonotype was seen only a few times. The rearrangement joins TRBV24-1 to TRBJ2-1; D ambiguous. The CDR3 is made up of 14 amino acids. Germline assignment: CDR1 KGHDR and CDR2 SFDVKD. V dropped 3 bases and J dropped 7 bases, with 12 bases sitting between them. The CDR3 bases are TGTGCCACCAGTGATCCCCGGACCGTTAATGAGCAGTTCTTC. It translates to CATSDPRTVNEQFF.

This chain joins TRBV20-1 and TRBJ1-5; D is perhaps TRBD1 (6 bases). V lost 6 bases, J lost 7 bases, and 16 bases lay in between. CDR1 is DFQATT, CDR2 SNEGSKA, per germline (reference sequence). This CDR3 comprises 13 residues. CDR3 sequence: CSALTGPQQPQHF. CDR3 DNA sequence: TGCAGTGCCCTGACAGGCCCCCAACAGCCCCAGCATTTT.

This clonotype was picked up one time. The chain joins TRBV5-4 to TRBJ1-6, with 7 nucleotides matching TRBD1. V lost 4 bases, J lost 4 bases, and 5 bases stayed unmatched. CDR3 size: 15 residues. CDR1 SGHNT and CDR2 YYREEE come from the germline V gene (reference sequence). CDR3 sequence reads: CASSHGDRYNSPLHF. Here the CDR3 DNA reads TGTGCCAGCAGCCATGGGGACAGATATAATTCACCCCTCCACTTT.

The chain uses TRBV13 and TRBJ2-7; D unresolved. This CDR3 has 13 residues. Trimming shortened V by 8 bases and J by 4 bases, and 15 bases separated the two germline ends. Germline values: CDR1 PRHDT, CDR2 FYEKMQ (reference sequence). The CDR3 DNA sequence: TGTGCCAGCGGAGTAACTTCGGAGTACGAGCAGTACTTC. Amino acids: CASGVTSEYEQYF.

The V gene is TRBV28, the J gene TRBJ2-5; TRBD2 might be the D (6 bases). The germline V and J ends were trimmed by 10 bases and 7 bases, with 13 bases remaining between them. Per germline, CDR1 MDHEN and CDR2 SYDVKM. The CDR3 loop spans 11 amino acids. The CDR3 nucleotides are TGTGCCACCCTACGGGAGAGGACCCAGTACTTC. It translates to CATLRERTQYF.

This clonotype has a count of ten or more. The V gene is TRBV19, the J gene TRBJ1-4; D call uncertain. CDR3 length: 15 amino acids. Trimming stripped 4 bases from V and 0 bases from J, with 9 bases between. CDR1 is LNHDA and CDR2 is SQIVND in the germline V gene (reference sequence). CDR3 amino acids: CASSTKVATNEKLFF. The CDR3 bases are TGTGCCAGTAGTACTAAGGTTGCAACTAATGAAAAACTGTTTTTT. The full variable domain, completed using reference TRBV19 and TRBJ1-4, is DGGITQSPKYLFRKEGQNVTLSCEQNLNHDAMYWYRQDPGQGLRLIYYSQIVNDFQKGDIAEGYSVSREKKESFPLTVTSAQKNPTAFYLCASSTKVATNEKLFFGSGTQLSVL.